Shown below are 19 T cell receptor beta chains from a single sample sequenced in a study of blood T cell repertoires in COVID-19. Sequenced by immunoSEQ multiplex PCR; TCRdb stores in-frame clones only, minus some. The data contain 150,000 or so clones, around nine tenths of them seen just once; the ten biggest clones take up around 6.7%. The sample consisted of PBMCs or T cells enriched from blood (not recorded which). Receptor source: a woman in her 50s who had recovered from COVID-19.

The chain has TRBV30 and TRBJ2-5; 10 nucleotides align to TRBD2. There are 15 residues in the CDR3. V lost 2 bases and J lost 5; bases outside the gene matches: 8. The germline gives CDR1 GTSNPN, CDR2 SVGIG (reference sequence). CDR3 in amino acids: CAWSPKAGGRETQYF. CDR3 bases: TGTGCCTGGAGTCCAAAAGCGGGGGGGCGGGAGACCCAGTACTTC.

The V and J genes are TRBV7-6 and TRBJ2-7, with 8 bases fitting TRBD1. With V trimmed by 6 bases and J by 6 bases, 13 bases remained unmatched. The CDR3 covers 15 residues. The germline V gene encodes CDR1 SGHVS and CDR2 FNYEAQ. The CDR3 protein is CASSRSRDRGSEQYF. CDR3 coding DNA: TGTGCCAGCAGTCGTTCCCGCGACAGGGGATCCGAGCAGTACTTC.

With regard to this clone: Other DNA sequences from this sample encode an identical CDR3 as well. This chain joins TRBV27 and TRBJ1-1; D uncertain. Trimming cost V 6 bases and J 4 bases, with 6 bases left between them. The CDR3 extends over 11 amino acids. CDR1 and CDR2 from the germline V gene are MNHEY and SMNVEV (reference sequence). The DNA for the CDR3 is TGTGCCAGCAGCCGCGGCACTGAAGCTTTCTTT. Encoded protein: CASSRGTEAFF.

The V and J genes are TRBV6-2 or TRBV6-3 and TRBJ2-5; the D gene is possibly TRBD2 (7 bases). V lost 0 bases and J 5 bases, leaving 13 bases between the germline ends. The CDR3 length is 15 residues. Per germline, CDR1 MNHEY and CDR2 SVGEGT. Written as DNA, the CDR3 is TGTGCCAGCAGTTACTCGGGAGGGGGGTTTGAGACCCAGTACTTC. Protein: CASSYSGGGFETQYF.

This chain joins TRBV7-9 and TRBJ2-7; D is perhaps TRBD1 (6 bases). CDR3 size: 12 residues. The germline V gene has CDR1 SEHNR and CDR2 FQNEAQ (reference sequence). Trimming removed 5 bases from V and 1 base from J, with 6 bases in between. The CDR3 here is CASSTGSYEQYF. The CDR3 region has the DNA TGTGCCAGCAGCACAGGGTCCTACGAGCAGTACTTC.

The genes are TRBV5-1 and TRBJ2-7; 7 bases agree with TRBD2. The CDR3 is 14 residues long. The V and J ends lost 2 bases and 3 bases, in that order; junction bases with no gene match: 5. CDR1 is SGHRS and CDR2 is YFSETQ in the germline V gene. The CDR3 loop is CASSFTGTNYEQYF. CDR3 bases: TGCGCCAGCAGCTTTACCGGGACTAACTACGAGCAGTACTTC.

This sequence joins TRBV5-4 and TRBJ2-2; 11 positions agree with TRBD1. In germline, CDR1 is SGHNT, CDR2 YYREEE (reference sequence). With V trimmed by 4 bases and J by 6 bases, 5 bases remained unmatched. CDR3 size: 15 residues. In nucleotides, the CDR3 is TGTGCCAGCAGCCCAAGGACAGGGGGCTCCGGGGAGCTGTTTTTT. Encoded protein: CASSPRTGGSGELFF.

This clone appeared once. The rearrangement links TRBV27 to TRBJ1-2; 7 bases map to TRBD1. The CDR3 extends over 16 amino acids. Germline V gives CDR1 MNHEY, CDR2 SMNVEV (reference sequence). V was pared by 5 bases and J by 6 bases, with 15 bases of the junction left unmatched. Written as DNA, the CDR3 is TGTGCCAGCAGTCTTAACCTCCCGGACAGGTCGGATGGCTACACCTTC. Translation gives CASSLNLPDRSDGYTF.

The chain uses TRBV9 and TRBJ1-1; D is uncertain. Germline V gene lookup returns CDR1 SGDLS and CDR2 YYNGEE. The CDR3 length is 14 residues. Trimming left V 3 bases short and J 0 bases short, with 9 bases between. The CDR3 sequence is CASSATIMNTEAFF. The CDR3 DNA is TGTGCCAGCAGCGCGACAATCATGAACACTGAAGCTTTCTTT.

The V gene is TRBV11-1, the J gene TRBJ2-2; TRBD2 might be the D (6 bases). Trimming took off 0 bases at V and 1 base at J, with 12 bases between the two ends. The CDR3 totals 17 residues. CDR1 is SGHAT, CDR2 FQDESV, per germline (reference sequence). CDR3 nucleotides: TGTGCCAGCAGCTTAGCTATTAGCGGCGTGAACACCGGGGAGCTGTTTTTT. Amino acids: CASSLAISGVNTGELFF.

As to this clone: Other nucleotide sequences from this sample produce the same CDR3. The chain couples TRBV18 to TRBJ1-5, with 8 bases fitting TRBD1. From germline, CDR1 is KGHSH and CDR2 LQKENI. Trimming took 1 base from V and 1 from J; bases not matched to a gene: 3. The CDR3 contains 16 residues. The CDR3 here is CASSPRQGNSNQPQHF. DNA of the CDR3: TGTGCCAGCTCACCACGACAGGGGAACAGCAATCAGCCCCAGCATTTT.

The rearrangement links TRBV19 to TRBJ2-1; D is perhaps TRBD1 (5 bases). This CDR3 is 14 amino acids long. Germline V gene lookup returns CDR1 LNHDA and CDR2 SQIVND (reference sequence). Trimming removed 6 bases from V and 0 bases from J, with 9 bases in between. The CDR3 loop reads CASSDSFSYNEQFF. CDR3 nucleotide sequence: TGTGCCAGTAGCGACAGCTTCTCCTACAATGAGCAGTTCTTC. Drawing the rest from reference TRBV19 and TRBJ2-1, the complete variable domain is DGGITQSPKYLFRKEGQNVTLSCEQNLNHDAMYWYRQDPGQGLRLIYYSQIVNDFQKGDIAEGYSVSREKKESFPLTVTSAQKNPTAFYLCASSDSFSYNEQFFGPGTRLTVL.

The J gene is TRBJ1-2, the V gene TRBV18; D is uncertain. Trimming shortened V by 2 bases and J by 8 bases, and 12 bases separated the two germline ends. CDR3 length: 13 residues. Looked up from germline, CDR1 is KGHSH and CDR2 is LQKENI. The CDR3 nucleotides are TGTGCCAGCTCACCAACTCCCGGAGTCGGCTACACCTTC. This gives the protein CASSPTPGVGYTF.

This clone occurred once. V gene TRBV7-8 combines with J gene TRBJ1-1, with D perhaps TRBD1 (5 bases). Germline V lookup: CDR1 SGHVS, CDR2 FQNEAQ. The CDR3 contains 19 residues. Trimming left V 9 bases short and J 0 bases short, with 29 bases between. Here the CDR3 reads CASSRGNIMGRIMNTEAFF. CDR3 coding DNA: TGTGCCAGTAGCCGGGGGAACATCATGGGGCGCATCATGAACACTGAAGCTTTCTTT.

This clone appeared a single time. J is TRBJ2-7 and V is TRBV12-3 or TRBV12-4; weak D call: TRBD1 (5 bases). V was cut by 7 bases and J by 7 bases, with 17 bases left in between. The CDR3 spans 13 residues. The CDR3 is CASNTQGLGEQYF. CDR3 DNA: TGTGCCAGCAACACCCAGGGTTTAGGGGAGCAGTACTTC.

The genes are TRBV3-1 (or the pseudogene TRBV3-2) and TRBJ2-3, with D perhaps matching TRBD2 (6 bases). Trimming shortened V by 4 bases and J by 1 base, and 6 bases separated the two germline ends. CDR3 length: 13 residues. The germline CDR1 and CDR2 sequences are LGHDT and YNNKEL (reference sequence). The CDR3 is CASSLAGTDTQYF. CDR3 nucleotides: TGTGCCAGCAGCCTAGCGGGCACAGATACGCAGTATTTT.

This CDR3 is CASSVGAVNTEAFF. The CDR3, as DNA: TGTGCCAGCAGCGTAGGGGCTGTCAACACTGAAGCTTTCTTT. The chain uses TRBV9 and TRBJ1-1; D not resolved. The V gene's germline CDR1 is SGDLS and CDR2 YYNGEE. V lost 0 bases to trimming and J lost 2 bases, with 8 bases between them. The CDR3 contains 14 residues.

The V gene is TRBV7-2, the J gene TRBJ2-2, with 7 bases lining up with TRBD1. The germline CDR1 and CDR2 sequences are SGHTA and FQGNSA. After removal of 2 bases from V and 6 bases from J, the junction contained 6 bases not matched to a gene. The CDR3 is 15 residues long. The CDR3 region is CASSLRRGRPGELFF. The CDR3 nucleotides read TGTGCCAGCAGCTTAAGAAGGGGGCGACCCGGGGAGCTGTTTTTT.

V usage is TRBV19 and J usage is TRBJ2-5; possible D gene TRBD1, 5 bases. CDR3 size: 12 residues. CDR1 is LNHDA and CDR2 is SQIVND in the germline V gene (reference sequence). Trimming shortened V by 5 bases and J by 5 bases, and 9 bases separated the two germline ends. CDR3 residues: CASSVGRETQYF. Written as DNA, the CDR3 is TGTGCCAGTAGTGTGGGGCGGGAGACCCAGTACTTC.